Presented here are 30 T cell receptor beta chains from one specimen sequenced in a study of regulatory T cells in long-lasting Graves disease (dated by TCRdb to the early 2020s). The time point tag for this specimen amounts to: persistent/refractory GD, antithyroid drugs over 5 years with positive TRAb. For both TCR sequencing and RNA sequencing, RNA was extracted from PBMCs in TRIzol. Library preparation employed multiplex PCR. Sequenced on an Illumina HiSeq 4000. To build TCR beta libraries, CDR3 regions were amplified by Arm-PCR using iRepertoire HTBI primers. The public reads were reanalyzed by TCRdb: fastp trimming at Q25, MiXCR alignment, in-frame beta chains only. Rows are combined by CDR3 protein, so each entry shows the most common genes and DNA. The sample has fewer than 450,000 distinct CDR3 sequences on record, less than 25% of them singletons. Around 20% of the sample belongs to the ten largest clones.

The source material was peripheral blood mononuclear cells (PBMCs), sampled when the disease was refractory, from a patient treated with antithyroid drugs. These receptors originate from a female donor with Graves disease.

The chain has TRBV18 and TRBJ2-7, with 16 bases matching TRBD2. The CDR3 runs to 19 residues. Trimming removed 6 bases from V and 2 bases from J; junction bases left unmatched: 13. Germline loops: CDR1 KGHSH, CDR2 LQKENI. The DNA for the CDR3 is TGTGCCAGCTCGCGAGGGACTAGCGGGAGGGCCGATCCAGCCTACGAGCAGTACTTC. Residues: CASSRGTSGRADPAYEQYF.

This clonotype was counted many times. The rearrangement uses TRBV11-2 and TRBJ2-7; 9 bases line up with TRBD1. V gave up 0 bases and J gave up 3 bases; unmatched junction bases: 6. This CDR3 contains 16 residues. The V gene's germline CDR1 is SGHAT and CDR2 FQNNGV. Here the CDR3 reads CASSLDQGGQGYEQYF. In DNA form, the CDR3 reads TGTGCCAGCAGCTTAGATCAGGGGGGACAGGGCTACGAGCAGTACTTC.

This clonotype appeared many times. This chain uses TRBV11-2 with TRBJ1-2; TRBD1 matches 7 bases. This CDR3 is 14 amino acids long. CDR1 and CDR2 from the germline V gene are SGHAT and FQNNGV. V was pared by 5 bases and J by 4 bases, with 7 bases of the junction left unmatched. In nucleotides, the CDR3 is TGTGCCAGCAGCCGGGGGGACAGCCTCTATGGCTACACCTTC. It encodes CASSRGDSLYGYTF.

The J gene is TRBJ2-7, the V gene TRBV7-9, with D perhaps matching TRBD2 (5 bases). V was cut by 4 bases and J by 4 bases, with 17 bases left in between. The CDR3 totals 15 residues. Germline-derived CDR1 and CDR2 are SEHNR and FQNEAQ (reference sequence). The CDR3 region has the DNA TGTGCCAGCAGCTCCTCCCGGGGAGCTAGGTACGAGCAGTACTTC. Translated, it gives CASSSSRGARYEQYF.

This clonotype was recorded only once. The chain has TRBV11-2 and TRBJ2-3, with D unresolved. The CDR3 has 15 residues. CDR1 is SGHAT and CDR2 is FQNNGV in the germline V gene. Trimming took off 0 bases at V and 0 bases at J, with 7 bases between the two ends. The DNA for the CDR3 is TGTGCCAGCAGCTTAGATCAAGGTAGCACAGATACGCAGTATTTT. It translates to CASSLDQGSTDTQYF.

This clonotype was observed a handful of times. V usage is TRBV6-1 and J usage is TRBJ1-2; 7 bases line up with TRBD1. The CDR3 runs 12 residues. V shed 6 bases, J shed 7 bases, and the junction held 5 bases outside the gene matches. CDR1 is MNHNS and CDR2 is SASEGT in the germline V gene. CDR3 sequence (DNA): TGTGCCAGCAGCAGTAACAGGGGTGGCTACACCTTC. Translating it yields CASSSNRGGYTF.

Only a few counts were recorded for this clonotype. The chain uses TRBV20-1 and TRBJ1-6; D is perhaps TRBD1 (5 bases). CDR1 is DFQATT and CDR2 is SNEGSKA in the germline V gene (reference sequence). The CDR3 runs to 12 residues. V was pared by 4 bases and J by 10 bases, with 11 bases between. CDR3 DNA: TGCAGTGCTATCCGACAGAACTCACCCCTCCACTTT. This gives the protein CSAIRQNSPLHF.

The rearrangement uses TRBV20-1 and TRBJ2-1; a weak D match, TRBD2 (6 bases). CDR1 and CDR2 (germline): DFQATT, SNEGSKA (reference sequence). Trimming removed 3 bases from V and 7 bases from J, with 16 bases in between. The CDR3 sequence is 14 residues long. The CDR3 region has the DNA TGCAGTGCTAGGAGCCCCCGGGGGAGGAATGAGCAGTTCTTC. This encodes CSARSPRGRNEQFF.

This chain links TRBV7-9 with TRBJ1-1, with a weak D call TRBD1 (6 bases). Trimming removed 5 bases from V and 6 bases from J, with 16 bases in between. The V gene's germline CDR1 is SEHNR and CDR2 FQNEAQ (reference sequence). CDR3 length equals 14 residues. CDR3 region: CASSEPRDTAEAFF. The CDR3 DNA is TGTGCCAGCAGCGAACCCCGGGACACCGCTGAAGCTTTCTTT.

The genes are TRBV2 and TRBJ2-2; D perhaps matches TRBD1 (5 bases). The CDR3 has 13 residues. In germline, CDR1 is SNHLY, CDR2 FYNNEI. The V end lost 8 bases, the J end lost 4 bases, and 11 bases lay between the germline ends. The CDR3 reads CASGWGGTGELFF. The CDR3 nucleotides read TGTGCCAGCGGGTGGGGCGGCACCGGGGAGCTGTTTTTT.

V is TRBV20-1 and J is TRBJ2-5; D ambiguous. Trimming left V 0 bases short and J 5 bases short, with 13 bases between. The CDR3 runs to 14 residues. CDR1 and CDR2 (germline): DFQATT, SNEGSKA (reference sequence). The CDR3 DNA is TGCAGTGCTAGAGATCTACAGCGTAGGGAGACCCAGTACTTC. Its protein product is CSARDLQRRETQYF.

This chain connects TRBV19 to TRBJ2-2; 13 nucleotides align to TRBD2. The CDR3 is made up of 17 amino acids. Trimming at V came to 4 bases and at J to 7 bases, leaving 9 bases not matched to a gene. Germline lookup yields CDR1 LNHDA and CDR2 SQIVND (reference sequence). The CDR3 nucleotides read TGTGCCAGTAGTACTAGAGGACTAGCGGGAGTTGTCGGGGAGCTGTTTTTT. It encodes CASSTRGLAGVVGELFF.

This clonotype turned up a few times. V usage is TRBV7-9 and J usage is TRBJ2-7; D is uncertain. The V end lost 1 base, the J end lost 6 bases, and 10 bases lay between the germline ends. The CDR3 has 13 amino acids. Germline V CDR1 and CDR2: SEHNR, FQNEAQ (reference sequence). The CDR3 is CASSLVELPEQYF. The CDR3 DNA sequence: TGTGCCAGCAGCTTAGTGGAGCTACCCGAGCAGTACTTC. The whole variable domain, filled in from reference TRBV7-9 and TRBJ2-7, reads DTGVSQNPRHKITKRGQNVTFRCDPISEHNRLYWYRQTLGQGPEFLTYFQNEAQLEKSRLLSDRFSAERPKGSFSTLEIQRTEQGDSAMYLCASSLVELPEQYFGPGTRLTVT.

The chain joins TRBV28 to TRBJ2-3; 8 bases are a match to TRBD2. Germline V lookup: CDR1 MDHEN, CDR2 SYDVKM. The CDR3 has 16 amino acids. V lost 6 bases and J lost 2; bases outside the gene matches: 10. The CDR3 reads CASSLTPLAATDTQYF. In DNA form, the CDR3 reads TGTGCCAGCAGCCTAACCCCACTAGCGGCCACAGATACGCAGTATTTT.

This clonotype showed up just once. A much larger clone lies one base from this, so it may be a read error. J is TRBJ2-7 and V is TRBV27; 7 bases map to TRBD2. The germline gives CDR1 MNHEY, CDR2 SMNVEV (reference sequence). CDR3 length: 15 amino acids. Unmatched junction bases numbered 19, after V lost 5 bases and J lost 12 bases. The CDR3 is CASSPAAGSGVGRYF. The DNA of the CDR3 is TGTGCCAGCAGTCCCGCAGCGGGGAGCGGCGTGGGGCGGTACTTC.

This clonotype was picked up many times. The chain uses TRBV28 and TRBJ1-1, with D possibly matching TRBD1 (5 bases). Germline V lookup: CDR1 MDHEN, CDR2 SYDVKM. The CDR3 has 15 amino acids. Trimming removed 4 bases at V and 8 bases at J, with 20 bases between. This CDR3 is CASSSSTEVGGEAFF. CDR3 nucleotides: TGTGCCAGCAGTTCGTCGACAGAAGTTGGTGGGGAAGCTTTCTTT.

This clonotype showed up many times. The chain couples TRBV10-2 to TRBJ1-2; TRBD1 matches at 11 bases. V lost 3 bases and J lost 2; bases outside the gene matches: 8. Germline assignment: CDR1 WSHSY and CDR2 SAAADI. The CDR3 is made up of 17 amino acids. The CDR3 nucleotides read TGCGCCAGCAGTGATGCACTTCGGGACAGGGGGAACTATGGCTACACCTTC. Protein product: CASSDALRDRGNYGYTF.

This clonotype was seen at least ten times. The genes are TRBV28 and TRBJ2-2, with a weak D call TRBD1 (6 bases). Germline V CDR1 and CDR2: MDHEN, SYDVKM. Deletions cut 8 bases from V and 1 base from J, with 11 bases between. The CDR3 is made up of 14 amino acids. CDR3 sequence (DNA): TGTGCCAGCCAGGGGTACGGGAACACCGGGGAGCTGTTTTTT. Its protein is CASQGYGNTGELFF.

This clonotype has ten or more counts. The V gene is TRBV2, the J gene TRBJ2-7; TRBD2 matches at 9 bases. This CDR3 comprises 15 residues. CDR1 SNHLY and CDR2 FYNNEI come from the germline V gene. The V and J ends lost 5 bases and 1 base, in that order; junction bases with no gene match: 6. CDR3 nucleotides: TGTGCCAGCAGTCAGACTAGCGGAGAATCCTACGAGCAGTACTTC. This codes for CASSQTSGESYEQYF. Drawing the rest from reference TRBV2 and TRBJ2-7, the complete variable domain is EPEVTQTPSHQVTQMGQEVILRCVPISNHLYFYWYRQILGQKVEFLVSFYNNEISEKSEIFDDQFSVERPDGSNFTLKIRSTKLEDSAMYFCASSQTSGESYEQYFGPGTRLTVT.

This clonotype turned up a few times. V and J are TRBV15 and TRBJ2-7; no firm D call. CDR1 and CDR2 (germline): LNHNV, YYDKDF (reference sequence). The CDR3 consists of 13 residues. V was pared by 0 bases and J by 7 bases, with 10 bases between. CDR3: CATSRDTAFEQYF. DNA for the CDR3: TGTGCCACCAGCAGAGATACGGCTTTTGAGCAGTACTTC.

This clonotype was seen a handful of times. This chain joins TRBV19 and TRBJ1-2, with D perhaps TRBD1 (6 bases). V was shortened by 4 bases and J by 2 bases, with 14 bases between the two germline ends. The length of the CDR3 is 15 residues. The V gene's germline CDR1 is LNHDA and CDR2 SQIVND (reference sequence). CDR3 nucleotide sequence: TGTGCCAGTAGTACTTCCGGGACATCCAACTATGGCTACACCTTC. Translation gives CASSTSGTSNYGYTF.

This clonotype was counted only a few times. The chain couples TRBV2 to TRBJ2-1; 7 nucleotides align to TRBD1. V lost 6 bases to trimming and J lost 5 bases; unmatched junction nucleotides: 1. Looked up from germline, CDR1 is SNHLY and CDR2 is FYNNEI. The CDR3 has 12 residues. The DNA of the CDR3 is TGTGCCAGCAGCAGGGGGAACAATGAGCAGTTCTTC. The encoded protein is CASSRGNNEQFF.

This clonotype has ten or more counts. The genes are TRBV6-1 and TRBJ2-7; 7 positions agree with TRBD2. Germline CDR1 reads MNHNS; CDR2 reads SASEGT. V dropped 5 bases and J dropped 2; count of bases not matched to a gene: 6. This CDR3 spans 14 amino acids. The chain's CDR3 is CASSPGLAAYEQYF. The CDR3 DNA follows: TGTGCCAGCAGTCCGGGGCTAGCGGCCTACGAGCAGTACTTC.

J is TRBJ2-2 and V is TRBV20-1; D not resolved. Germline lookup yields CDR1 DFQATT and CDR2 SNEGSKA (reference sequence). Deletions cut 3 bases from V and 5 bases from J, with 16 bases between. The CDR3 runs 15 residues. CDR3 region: CSASPWADTTGELFF. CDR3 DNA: TGCAGTGCTAGCCCCTGGGCAGATACTACCGGGGAGCTGTTTTTT.

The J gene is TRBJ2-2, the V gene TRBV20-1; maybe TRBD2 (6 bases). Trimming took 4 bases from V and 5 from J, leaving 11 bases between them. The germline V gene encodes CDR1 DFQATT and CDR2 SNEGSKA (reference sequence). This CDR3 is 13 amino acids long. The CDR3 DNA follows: TGCAGTGCTAAGGAGGGAGAGACCGGGGAGCTGTTTTTT. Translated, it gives CSAKEGETGELFF.

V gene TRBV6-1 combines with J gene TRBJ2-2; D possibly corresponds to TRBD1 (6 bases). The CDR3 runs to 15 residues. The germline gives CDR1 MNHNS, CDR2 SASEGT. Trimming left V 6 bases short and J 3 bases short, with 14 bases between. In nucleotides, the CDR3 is TGTGCCAGCAGCCCCCTAGACAGGCACACCGGGGAGCTGTTTTTT. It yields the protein CASSPLDRHTGELFF.

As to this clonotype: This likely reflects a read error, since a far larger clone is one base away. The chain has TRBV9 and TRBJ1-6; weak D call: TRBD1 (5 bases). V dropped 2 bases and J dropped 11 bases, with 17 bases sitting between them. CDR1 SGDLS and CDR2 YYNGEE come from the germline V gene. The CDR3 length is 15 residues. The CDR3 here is CASSVDSPSVAPLHF. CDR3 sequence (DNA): TGTGCCAGCAGCGTCGACAGCCCGTCGGTGGCACCCCTCCACTTT.

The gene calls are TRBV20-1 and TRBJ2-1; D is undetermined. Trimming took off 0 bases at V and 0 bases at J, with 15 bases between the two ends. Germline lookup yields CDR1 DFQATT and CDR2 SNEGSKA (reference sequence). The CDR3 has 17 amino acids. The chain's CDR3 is CSARDDLGLFSYNEQFF. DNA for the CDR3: TGCAGTGCTAGAGATGATCTGGGCCTTTTCTCCTACAATGAGCAGTTCTTC.

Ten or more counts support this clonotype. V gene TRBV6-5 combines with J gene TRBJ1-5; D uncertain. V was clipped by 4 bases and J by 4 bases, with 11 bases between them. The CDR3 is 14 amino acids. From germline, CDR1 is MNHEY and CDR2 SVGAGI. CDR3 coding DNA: TGTGCCAGCAGTTCAAGGGTAGAGAATCAGCCCCAGCATTTT. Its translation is CASSSRVENQPQHF.

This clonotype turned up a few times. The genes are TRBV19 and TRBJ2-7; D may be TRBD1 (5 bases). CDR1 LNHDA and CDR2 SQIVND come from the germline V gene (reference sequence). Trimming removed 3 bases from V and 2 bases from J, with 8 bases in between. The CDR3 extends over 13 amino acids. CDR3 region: CASSIGQAYEQYF. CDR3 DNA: TGTGCCAGTAGTATCGGACAAGCCTACGAGCAGTACTTC.